This T cell receptor (beta chain) comes out of a study of cytomegalovirus exposure and HLA in healthy donors. Findings of the study overall: Reports credit the classifier with highly specific, highly sensitive diagnosis of cytomegalovirus status. Analyzed later, association rates of TCRs varied across HLA loci, with DRB1 most and HLA-C fewest.

Primers: 60 Vbeta forward and 13 Jbeta reverse. Method: immunoSEQ multiplex PCR; TCRdb's copy keeps in-frame clones and lacks some. Among approximately 160,000 clones listed, roughly 75% were seen once. The germline V gene has CDR1 MNHNS and CDR2 SASEGT. The CDR3 is made up of 16 amino acids. V shed 3 bases and J shed 0 bases, with 11 bases lying between them. This clone was picked up a small number of times. Its matching antigen is unknown. The source of this sequence is a male donor in good health and CMV-seronegative. The specimen was PBMCs. This rearrangement joins TRBV6-1 to TRBJ1-4; no clear D gene. The CDR3 DNA follows: TGTGCCAGCAGTGAGAGGCGGAGTGCAACTAATGAAAAACTGTTTTTT. It is translated as CASSERRSATNEKLFF.